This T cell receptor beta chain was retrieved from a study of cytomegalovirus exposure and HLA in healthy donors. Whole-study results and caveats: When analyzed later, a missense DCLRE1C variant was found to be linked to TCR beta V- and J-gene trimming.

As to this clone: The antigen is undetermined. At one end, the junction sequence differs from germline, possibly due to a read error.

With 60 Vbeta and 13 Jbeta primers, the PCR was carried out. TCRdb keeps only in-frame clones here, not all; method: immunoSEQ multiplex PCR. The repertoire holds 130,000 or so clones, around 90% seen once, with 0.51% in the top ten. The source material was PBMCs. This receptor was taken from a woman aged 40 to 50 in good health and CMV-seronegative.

The CDR3 spells CSSLRYPYNEQFF. The DNA of the CDR3 is TGTTCCAGCCTCAGGTACCCCTACAATGAGCAGTTCTTC. This chain uses TRBV7-9 with TRBJ2-1; D is unresolved. The CDR3 consists of 13 residues. Germline loops: CDR1 SEHNR, CDR2 FQNEAQ (reference sequence).